This entry lists 11 T cell receptor beta chains sequenced from one sample in a study of T-cell reconstitution after alpha-beta-depleted transplantation in children. The authors prepared the TCRbeta library with unique molecular identifiers. TCRdb processed the PCR reads anew with MiXCR; each CDR3 protein has one entry. This sample carries roughly 200,000 distinct CDR3 sequences, roughly 9% of them seen once, and the ten largest clones take about 6.2%. The sample in question was PBMCs from the stem cell graft donor, obtained from the stem cell graft. All receptors derive from a human donor who donated a stem cell graft to a child with acute lymphoblastic leukemia.

This clonotype was found a few times. The rearrangement joins TRBV5-5 to TRBJ1-1; D perhaps matches TRBD1 (5 bases). The CDR3 is made up of 17 amino acids. The V and J ends lost 5 bases and 1 base respectively, with 21 bases between them. Germline V gene lookup returns CDR1 SGHKS and CDR2 YYEKEE (reference sequence). The CDR3 coding sequence is TGTGCCAGCAGGATTGGATATCTGGTCCAGGGGAACACTGAAGCTTTCTTT. As protein: CASRIGYLVQGNTEAFF. Together with reference TRBV5-5 and TRBJ1-1, the CDR3 gives the full variable domain: DAGVTQSPTHLIKTRGQQVTLRCSPISGHKSVSWYQQVLGQGPQFIFQYYEKEERGRGNFPDRFSARQFPNYSSELNVNALLLGDSALYLCASRIGYLVQGNTEAFFGQGTRLTVV.

A note on this clonotype: With a much larger clone just one base away, this may be a read error. V is TRBV20-1 and J is TRBJ1-5; possible D gene TRBD1, 5 bases. Germline values: CDR1 DFQATT, CDR2 SNEGSKA (reference sequence). This CDR3 region has 13 residues. V was clipped by 6 bases and J by 4 bases, with 13 bases between them. Here the CDR3 reads CSAHRGGNQPQHF. DNA for the CDR3: TGCAGTGCCCATCGGGGGGGGAATCAGCCCCAGCATTTT.

This clonotype has only a few counts. The chain employs TRBV20-1 and TRBJ1-1; no reliable D call. Germline CDR1 DFQATT, CDR2 SNEGSKA (reference sequence). The V gene lost 3 bases and the J gene lost 2 bases, with 10 bases spanning the gap. The CDR3 totals 13 residues. The CDR3 DNA is TGCAGTGCTAGGGATGACAAAAACACTGAAGCTTTCTTT. It encodes CSARDDKNTEAFF.

This clonotype was observed many times. The V gene is TRBV29-1, the J gene TRBJ1-4; perhaps TRBD1 as D (5 bases). This CDR3 contains 10 residues. Looked up from germline, CDR1 is SQVTM and CDR2 is ANQGSEA. Trimming cost V 7 bases and J 8 bases, with 8 bases left between them. CDR3 sequence reads: CSARQEKLFF. The CDR3 bases are TGCAGCGCCCGACAGGAAAAACTGTTTTTT. Supplemented by reference TRBV29-1 and TRBJ1-4, the full variable domain reads SAVISQKPSRDICQRGTSLTIQCQVDSQVTMMFWYRQQPGQSLTLIATANQGSEATYESGFVIDKFPISRPNLTFSTLTVSNMSPEDSSIYLCSARQEKLFFGSGTQLSVL.

The chain is built from TRBV6-1 and TRBJ2-5; no clear D. Germline lookup yields CDR1 MNHNS and CDR2 SASEGT. The V end was cut by 5 bases, the J end by 0 bases, with 4 bases between. The CDR3 runs 12 residues. Here the CDR3 DNA reads TGTGCCAGCAGTACCTACCAAGAGACCCAGTACTTC. This translates into CASSTYQETQYF.

The sample holds many counts of this clonotype. The chain carries TRBV29-1 and TRBJ2-5; no clear D gene. Deletions cut 5 bases from V and 4 bases from J, with 11 bases between. The CDR3 totals 12 residues. Germline CDR1 is SQVTM and CDR2 is ANQGSEA. The CDR3 here is CSVYSTVETQYF. DNA for the CDR3: TGCAGCGTTTATAGTACCGTAGAGACCCAGTACTTC.

There are many counts of this clonotype. The rearrangement uses TRBV12-3 or TRBV12-4 and TRBJ2-7, with D tentatively TRBD2 (6 bases). The CDR3 covers 14 residues. Trimming removed 7 bases from V and 2 bases from J, with 15 bases in between. The CDR3 region is CASIPAGRTYEQYF. The CDR3, as DNA: TGTGCCAGCATCCCGGCAGGGAGGACCTACGAGCAGTACTTC.

The chain combines TRBV6-1 with TRBJ1-2; TRBD1 matches at 7 bases. V lost 6 bases and J lost 5; bases outside the gene matches: 6. The CDR3 consists of 13 residues. Germline V gene sequence: CDR1 MNHNS, CDR2 SASEGT. The CDR3: CASRQQGPYGYTF. The DNA for the CDR3 is TGTGCCAGCAGACAACAGGGGCCGTATGGCTACACCTTC.

This clonotype was found a few times. The V and J genes are TRBV7-9 and TRBJ1-5, with TRBD1 as a possible D gene (5 bases). Deletions cut 3 bases from V and 5 bases from J, with 11 bases between. CDR1 is SEHNR, CDR2 FQNEAQ, per germline (reference sequence). This CDR3 region has 14 residues. DNA for the CDR3: TGTGCCAGCAGCTTTATACAGGCCGATCAGCCCCAGCATTTT. Translation gives CASSFIQADQPQHF.

The sample holds a few counts of this clonotype. V is TRBV7-9 and J is TRBJ1-1, with a possible D match to TRBD1 (5 bases). The V gene lost 4 bases and the J gene lost 0 bases, with 15 bases spanning the gap. This CDR3 spans 16 amino acids. Germline CDR1 and CDR2: SEHNR and FQNEAQ (reference sequence). CDR3 coding DNA: TGTGCCAGCAGCTCCGGGACTGTTACCATGAACACTGAAGCTTTCTTT. It translates to CASSSGTVTMNTEAFF.

This clonotype was observed a few times. This rearrangement joins TRBV24-1 to TRBJ1-5; 7 nucleotides line up with TRBD1. Germline CDR1 KGHDR, CDR2 SFDVKD. With V trimmed by 3 bases and J by 3 bases, 4 bases remained unmatched. The CDR3 consists of 15 residues. Here the CDR3 DNA reads TGTGCCACCAGTGATCCGCAGGGGGACAATCAGCCCCAGCATTTT. Protein product: CATSDPQGDNQPQHF.